This T cell receptor (beta chain) was observed in a study of T cells after posttransplantation cyclophosphamide. Study outcomes and limitations: Later blood repertoires were often dominated by clones from the donor CD8+ memory compartment. Recipient CMV seropositivity and CMV reactivation strongly tracked TRB clonality. Tissue-infiltrating T cells from skin or gut overlapped little with blood T cells.

This clone has at least ten counts. Its specificity is not known. Cyclophosphamide on days +3 and +4 followed busulfan-fludarabine conditioning and a marrow graft. Method: immunoSEQ multiplex PCR; TCRdb's copy keeps in-frame clones and lacks some. In total the sample includes 20,000 to 25,000 clones, none of them seen once. The CDR3 covers 14 residues. V lost 4 bases to trimming and J lost 14 bases; unmatched junction nucleotides: 12. Germline CDR1 is WNHNN and CDR2 is SYGVQD (reference sequence). J is TRBJ2-5 and V is TRBV10-1, with 11 bases that match TRBD2. The receptor's source is a young adult male patient who received an allogeneic stem cell transplant from a related donor, was CMV-positive, and had no GVHD. Some T cells may originate from the graft donor. This material consisted of PBMCs, taken after allogeneic stem cell transplant with posttransplant cyclophosphamide. CDR3 region: CASSGLAGGPFVYF. The CDR3 nucleotides read TGCGCCAGCAGTGGGCTAGCGGGGGGCCCTTTCGTTTACTTC.